The next 2 T cell receptor beta chains were all read from a single sample in a study of prognosis after radiotherapy for stage I lung cancer. Two-round multiplex PCR on genomic DNA was the method by which TCR beta CDR3 was amplified. It was primers specific to each TRBV and TRBJ gene that first-round PCR used. MiXCR, applied by TCRdb to the multiplex PCR reads, yields one record per CDR3 protein. This table holds about 21,000 distinct CDR3 sequences, about 42% found once. The sequenced sample was PBMCs, obtained before or after stereotactic body radiation therapy (not recorded which). All receptors derive from a donor over 45 with non-small cell lung cancer.

On this clonotype: With only one base between it and a far larger clone, this is likely a read error. The chain joins TRBV2 to TRBJ2-7; weak D call: TRBD2 (5 bases). Trimming shortened V by 7 bases and J by 2 bases, and 12 bases separated the two germline ends. This CDR3 spans 13 amino acids. CDR1 is SNHLY, CDR2 FYNNEI, per germline. For the CDR3, the DNA is TGTGCCAGCATCTCAAGCGGACCCTACGAGCAGTACTTC. Translating it yields CASISSGPYEQYF.

This clonotype has a count of ten or more. The chain combines TRBV7-2 with TRBJ1-2, with TRBD1 matching 9 bases. Per the germline V gene, CDR1 is SGHTA and CDR2 is FQGNSA. The CDR3 covers 14 residues. Trimming took 8 bases from V and 2 from J; bases not matched to a gene: 6. CDR3 coding DNA: TGTGCCAGCGTTGCGACAGGGGGGAACTATGGCTACACCTTC. This gives the protein CASVATGGNYGYTF.